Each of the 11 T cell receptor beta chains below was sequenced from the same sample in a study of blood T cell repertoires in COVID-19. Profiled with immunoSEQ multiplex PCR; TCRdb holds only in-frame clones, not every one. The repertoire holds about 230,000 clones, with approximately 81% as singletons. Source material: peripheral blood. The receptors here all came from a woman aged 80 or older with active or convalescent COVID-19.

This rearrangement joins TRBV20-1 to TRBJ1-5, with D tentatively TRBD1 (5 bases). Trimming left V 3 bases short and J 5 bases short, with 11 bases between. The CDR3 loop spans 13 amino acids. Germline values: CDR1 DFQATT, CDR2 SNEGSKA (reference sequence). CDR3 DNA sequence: TGCAGTGCTAGTCTGGGGGGGGATCAGCCCCAGCATTTT. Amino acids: CSASLGGDQPQHF.

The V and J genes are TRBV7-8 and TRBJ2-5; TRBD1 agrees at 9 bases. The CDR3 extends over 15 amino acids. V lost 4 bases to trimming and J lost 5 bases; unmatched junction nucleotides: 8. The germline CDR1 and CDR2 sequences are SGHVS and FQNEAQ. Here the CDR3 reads CASSSTGGRGETQYF. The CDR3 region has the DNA TGTGCCAGCAGCTCAACAGGGGGCCGGGGGGAGACCCAGTACTTC. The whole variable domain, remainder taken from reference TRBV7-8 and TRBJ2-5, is GAGVSQSPRYKVAKRGQDVALRCDPISGHVSLFWYQQALGQGPEFLTYFQNEAQLDKSGLPSDRFFAERPEGSVSTLKIQRTQQEDSAVYLCASSSTGGRGETQYFGPGTRLLVL.

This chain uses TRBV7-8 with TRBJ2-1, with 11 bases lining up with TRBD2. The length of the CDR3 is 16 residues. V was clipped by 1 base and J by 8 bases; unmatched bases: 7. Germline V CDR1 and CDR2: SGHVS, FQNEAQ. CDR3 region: CASSLVALAGGDEQFF. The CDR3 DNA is TGTGCCAGCAGCTTAGTAGCCCTAGCGGGGGGAGATGAGCAGTTCTTC. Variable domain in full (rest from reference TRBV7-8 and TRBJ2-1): GAGVSQSPRYKVAKRGQDVALRCDPISGHVSLFWYQQALGQGPEFLTYFQNEAQLDKSGLPSDRFFAERPEGSVSTLKIQRTQQEDSAVYLCASSLVALAGGDEQFFGPGTRLTVL.

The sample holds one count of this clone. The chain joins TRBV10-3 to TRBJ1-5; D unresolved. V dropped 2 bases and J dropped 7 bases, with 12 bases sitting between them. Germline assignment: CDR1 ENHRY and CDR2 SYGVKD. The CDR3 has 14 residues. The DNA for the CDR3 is TGTGCCATCAGTGAGAGGCCCCCAGGCCAGCCCCAGCATTTT. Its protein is CAISERPPGQPQHF.

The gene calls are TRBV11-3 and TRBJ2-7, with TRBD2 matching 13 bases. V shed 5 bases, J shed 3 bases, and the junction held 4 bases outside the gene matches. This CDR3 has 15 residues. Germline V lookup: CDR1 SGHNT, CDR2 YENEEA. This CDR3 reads CASSPGLAGNYEQYF. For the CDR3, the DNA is TGTGCCAGCAGCCCGGGACTAGCGGGGAACTACGAGCAGTACTTC.

CDR3 bases: TGTGCCAGCAGCTTGGAGGTCGGGGGCAAAAACATTCAGTACTTC. The encoded protein is CASSLEVGGKNIQYF. V is TRBV5-5 and J is TRBJ2-4, with D maybe TRBD2 (6 bases). CDR1 and CDR2 (germline): SGHKS, YYEKEE (reference sequence). The CDR3 is 15 amino acids. V lost 0 bases, J lost 3 bases, and 10 bases lay in between.

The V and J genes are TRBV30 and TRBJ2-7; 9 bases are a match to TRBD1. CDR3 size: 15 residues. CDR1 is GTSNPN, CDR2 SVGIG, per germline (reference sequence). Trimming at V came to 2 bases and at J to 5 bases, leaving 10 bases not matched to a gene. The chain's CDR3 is CAWSRQGTGPNEQYF. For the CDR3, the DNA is TGTGCCTGGAGTCGTCAAGGGACAGGGCCCAACGAGCAGTACTTC. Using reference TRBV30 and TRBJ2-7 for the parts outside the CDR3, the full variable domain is SQTIHQWPATLVQPVGSPLSLECTVEGTSNPNLYWYRQAAGRGLQLLFYSVGIGQISSEVPQNLSASRPQDRQFILSSKKLLLSDSGFYLCAWSRQGTGPNEQYFGPGTRLTVT.

The DNA of the CDR3 is TGTGCCAGCAAGACAGGGGGCTATGGCTACACCTTC. It encodes CASKTGGYGYTF. The chain employs TRBV2 and TRBJ1-2; 9 bases fit TRBD1. This CDR3 has 12 residues. V lost 7 bases and J lost 4; bases outside the gene matches: 1. The germline CDR1 and CDR2 sequences are SNHLY and FYNNEI. Combining the CDR3 with reference TRBV2 and TRBJ1-2 gives the whole variable domain EPEVTQTPSHQVTQMGQEVILRCVPISNHLYFYWYRQILGQKVEFLVSFYNNEISEKSEIFDDQFSVERPDGSNFTLKIRSTKLEDSAMYFCASKTGGYGYTFGSGTRLTVV.

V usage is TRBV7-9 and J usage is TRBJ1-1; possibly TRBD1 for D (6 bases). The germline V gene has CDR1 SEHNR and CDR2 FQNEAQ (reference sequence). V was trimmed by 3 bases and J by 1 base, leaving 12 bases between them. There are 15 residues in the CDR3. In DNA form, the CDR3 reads TGTGCCAGCAGCTTGGGGGACATCCAGAACACTGAAGCTTTCTTT. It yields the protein CASSLGDIQNTEAFF.

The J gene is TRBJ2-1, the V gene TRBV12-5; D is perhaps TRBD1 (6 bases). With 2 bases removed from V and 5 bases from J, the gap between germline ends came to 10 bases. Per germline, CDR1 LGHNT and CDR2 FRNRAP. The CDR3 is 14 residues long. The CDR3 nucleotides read TGTGCTAGTGGTTTGATGTACAGGGACAATGAGCAGTTCTTC. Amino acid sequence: CASGLMYRDNEQFF.

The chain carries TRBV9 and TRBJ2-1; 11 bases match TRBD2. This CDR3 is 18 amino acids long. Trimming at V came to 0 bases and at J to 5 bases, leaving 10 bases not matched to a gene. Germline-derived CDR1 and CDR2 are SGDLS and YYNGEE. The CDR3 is CASSVGLAGLAADNEQFF. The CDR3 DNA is TGTGCCAGCAGCGTAGGCTTGGCGGGACTAGCGGCTGACAATGAGCAGTTCTTC.